Sequencing of this T cell receptor beta chain was carried out in a study of identical twins. Notes on the study in general: For monozygotic twins, models underestimated out-of-frame TCR alpha sharing. The presence of invariant MAIT and iNKT cells could partly confound analyses of zero-insertion sequences.

This CDR3 contains 16 residues. Germline V lookup: CDR1 KGHSH, CDR2 LQKENI. The ends were cut back, 0 bases at V and 3 bases at J, with 15 bases in the middle. TCRdb re-called the 5' RACE reads through MiXCR, storing one row per CDR3 protein. This sample has under 900,000 distinct CDR3 sequences; about 18% occur once, and the top ten carry under 15%. This clonotype came up many times. No antigen is known for it. This sample was also put to use in a study of T cells expressing NK-cell markers. As reported in that work: Dominant NKG2C+ clonotypes made up about 1.0-7.0% of CD8+ T cells in roughly six donors.

This receptor was identified in a woman aged 18-29 years in good health. The chain combines TRBV18 with TRBJ2-7; TRBD2 is a possible D gene (6 bases). Source material: PBMCs. The CDR3 loop is CASSPPETGGDYEQYF. CDR3 bases: TGTGCCAGCTCACCACCGGAAACAGGCGGGGACTACGAGCAGTACTTC. Using reference TRBV18 and TRBJ2-7 for the parts outside the CDR3, the full variable domain is NAGVMQNPRHLVRRRGQEARLRCSPMKGHSHVYWYRQLPEEGLKFMVYLQKENIIDESGMPKERFSAEFPKEGPSILRIQQVVRGDSAAYFCASSPPETGGDYEQYFGPGTRLTVT.